The clone carrying this T cell receptor (beta chain) was found many times. These data come from a study of T cells in Graves' hyperthyroidism and ophthalmopathy. The source material, RNA transcripts, was used to amplify TCR beta CDR3 regions. HTBI primers were used for first-round RT-PCR of the TCR CDR3. MiXCR, applied by TCRdb to the multiplex PCR reads, yields one record per CDR3 protein. The data hold about 580,000 distinct CDR3 sequences, with more than 45% observed a single time. Germline V gives CDR1 SGHNT, CDR2 YYREEE (reference sequence). Trimming shortened V by 5 bases and J by 3 bases, and 11 bases separated the two germline ends. This CDR3 has 13 amino acids.

The sample taken for sequencing was peripheral blood or thyroid tissue (not recorded which). The chain joins TRBV5-4 to TRBJ2-5, with a possible D match to TRBD2 (5 bases). This sequence was found in a young woman with Graves' hyperthyroidism. CDR3 protein: CASSSGKKETQYF. Written as DNA, the CDR3 is TGTGCCAGCAGTTCCGGGAAAAAAGAGACCCAGTACTTC.